This TCR beta chain was obtained from a study of graft-versus-host responses after intestinal transplantation. On the study more broadly: Anti-thymocyte globulin induction preceded about three years of tacrolimus and steroid maintenance in all recipients.

Responders labeled with CFSE (approximately 200,000) were plated with approximately 200,000 irradiated, violet-dye-labeled stimulators. After mixed lymphocyte reaction, dividing CD4+ and CD8+ responder T cells were sorted. Data came from immunoSEQ multiplex PCR; TCRdb stores just in-frame clones and leaves some out. This table has thousands of clones, about 30% appearing once. Broader study findings: Researchers found GvH clones in recipient marrow, and some showed up first in ileum or blood.

V lost 6 bases to trimming and J lost 9 bases; unmatched junction nucleotides: 17. This CDR3 has 15 residues. Germline lookup yields CDR1 MNHEY and CDR2 SVGAGI. This clone is medium-sized in the sample. The clonotype comes from a human patient who was an organ donor for intestinal transplantation. This sample comprised alloreactive CD4+ T cells from a mixed lymphocyte reaction culture, obtained before transplantation. Subset given: CFSE-low proliferating T cells sorted from roughly 6-day pre-transplant mixed lymphocyte reaction (GvH or HvG direction). The chain recombines TRBV6-5 with TRBJ2-7; 7 bases are a match to TRBD2. CDR3 sequence reads: CASRTTLARASGQYF. The CDR3 nucleotides are TGTGCCAGCAGGACTACACTAGCGCGGGCTTCTGGGCAGTACTTC.